Listed below are T cell receptor beta chains from one sample, sequenced in a study of blood T cells in healthy people across ages. Using its own MiXCR run on the 5' RACE reads, TCRdb lists one record per CDR3 protein. The sample lists hundreds of thousands of distinct CDR3 sequences; roughly 60% were seen once. Sequenced: blood. Receptors were obtained from a man aged 25 to 40 in good health. Both conserved end residues are part of each CDR3. Each record gives: clone size, J gene, D gene, V gene, CDR3 DNA, CDR3 protein. The D gene is left open where the match is weak. Size values are once, few and many counts, or a class for expanded clones, and some rows have none.

size: NA; J: TRBJ2-5; D: TRBD2; V: TRBV5-1; DNA: TGCGCCAGCAGCTTGGAACTAGCGGGCGTTGGAGAGACCCAGTACTTC; CDR3: CASSLELAGVGETQYF
size: NA; J: TRBJ2-7; D: NA; V: TRBV20-1; DNA: TGCAGTGCTAGACCCCGGGACACTTCCTACGAGCAGTACTTC; CDR3: CSARPRDTSYEQYF
size: NA; J: TRBJ2-4; D: TRBD2; V: TRBV7-2; DNA: TGTGCCAGCAGCATTACTAGCGGGAGGTCGGACATTCAGTGCTTC; CDR3: CASSITSGRSDIQCF
size: NA; J: TRBJ2-1; D: NA; V: TRBV5-6; DNA: TGTGCCAGCAGCCAGGGGCCGGGGAGCTCCTACAATGAGCAGTTCTTC; CDR3: CASSQGPGSSYNEQFF
size: NA; J: TRBJ2-2; D: NA; V: TRBV12-5; DNA: TGTGCTAGTGGTTATGAGATCAGGGCCACCGGGGAGCTGTTTTTT; CDR3: CASGYEIRATGELFF
size: few; J: TRBJ2-7; D: NA; V: TRBV6-2/TRBV6-3; DNA: TGTGCCAGCAGTCCCATTACACATACCGGGACGGTGAGCTCCTACGAGCAGTACTTC; CDR3: CASSPITHTGTVSSYEQYF
size: NA; J: TRBJ2-7; D: NA; V: TRBV7-2; DNA: TGTGCCAGCAGCTTATCGTCGTCGGACACACCTAAAGGGTGGTCCTCCTACGAGCAGTACTTC; CDR3: CASSLSSSDTPKGWSSYEQYF
size: few; J: TRBJ2-3; D: NA; V: TRBV7-6; DNA: TGTGCCAGCAGCTTCAATTCGAGGCATAGCACAGATACGCAGTATTTT; CDR3: CASSFNSRHSTDTQYF
size: NA; J: TRBJ1-2; D: NA; V: TRBV20-1; DNA: TGCAGTGCTATCCAGGGGTTTGTAGGGGGCTACACCTTC; CDR3: CSAIQGFVGGYTF
size: NA; J: TRBJ2-5; D: TRBD2; V: TRBV20-1; DNA: TGCAGTGCTAGGGGGCGGGAGAGTAAGACCCAGTACTTC; CDR3: CSARGRESKTQYF
size: NA; J: TRBJ2-7; D: TRBD2; V: TRBV25-1; DNA: TGTGCCAGTAGCGGGAGCCCCTACGAGCAGTACTTC; CDR3: CASSGSPYEQYF
size: NA; J: TRBJ1-4; D: NA; V: TRBV2; DNA: TGTGCCAGGACAACCTCGCGTGGTGAAAAACTGTTTTTT; CDR3: CARTTSRGEKLFF
size: NA; J: TRBJ2-3; D: NA; V: TRBV10-1; DNA: TGCGCCAGCAGTGAGTCGGTTGGTAGAGGCACAGATACGCAGTATTTT; CDR3: CASSESVGRGTDTQYF
size: NA; J: TRBJ1-5; D: NA; V: TRBV6-4; DNA: TGTGCCAGCAGCTCAACCTGGGATCAGCCCCAGCATTTT; CDR3: CASSSTWDQPQHF
size: few; J: TRBJ2-7; D: NA; V: TRBV6-5; DNA: TGTGCCAGCAGTTACGGGCCCAACCCCGTCGACGAGCAGTACTTC; CDR3: CASSYGPNPVDEQYF
size: NA; J: TRBJ1-2; D: NA; V: TRBV28; DNA: TGTGCCAGCGCCGGTGGGGTTAGGTATGGCTACACCTTC; CDR3: CASAGGVRYGYTF
size: few; J: TRBJ1-4; D: TRBD1; V: TRBV29-1; DNA: TGCAGCGCTTCGACAGGGGCTAATGAAAAACTGTTTTTT; CDR3: CSASTGANEKLFF
size: NA; J: TRBJ1-2; D: NA; V: TRBV2; DNA: TGTGCCAGCGGCTTCTCAGGGGACTCCGAGGGGGTTAACTATGGCTACACCTTC; CDR3: CASGFSGDSEGVNYGYTF
size: NA; J: TRBJ2-3; D: TRBD1; V: TRBV24-1; DNA: TGTGCCACCAGTGATCCCCGGACAGGGGTCACAGATACGCAGTATTTT; CDR3: CATSDPRTGVTDTQYF
size: NA; J: TRBJ2-5; D: NA; V: TRBV7-2; DNA: TGTGCCAGCAGTTCAGTCGAGGAGCGGAAGACCCAGTACTTC; CDR3: CASSSVEERKTQYF
size: NA; J: TRBJ2-1; D: NA; V: TRBV6-6; DNA: TGTGCGACCAGCAGTGGGAATGAGCAGTTCTTC; CDR3: CATSSGNEQFF
size: NA; J: TRBJ2-7; D: TRBD1; V: TRBV30; DNA: TGTGCCTGGAGTGTAGGGCAGGGGGCCATCTCCTACGAGCAGTACTTC; CDR3: CAWSVGQGAISYEQYF
size: NA; J: TRBJ1-1; D: TRBD1; V: TRBV5-6; DNA: TGTGCCAGCAGCTTGAAAATGAGGACAGGGGCCACGGAAGCTTTCTTT; CDR3: CASSLKMRTGATEAFF
size: NA; J: TRBJ1-2; D: NA; V: TRBV20-1; DNA: TGCAGTGCTAGAGAATTCAGGAGGAACTATGGCTACACCTTC; CDR3: CSAREFRRNYGYTF
size: few; J: TRBJ2-7; D: TRBD2; V: TRBV11-2; DNA: TGTGCCAGCAGCTTATTGGGACTAGCGGACGAGCAGTACTTC; CDR3: CASSLLGLADEQYF
size: NA; J: TRBJ2-5; D: TRBD2; V: TRBV13; DNA: TGTGCCAGCAGCTTCTCCGGCTGGCTAGCGGAGCAAGAGACCCAGTACTTC; CDR3: CASSFSGWLAEQETQYF
size: NA; J: TRBJ1-1; D: NA; V: TRBV7-2; DNA: TGTGCCAGCAGCCAACCCTCGAACACTGAAGCTTTCTTT; CDR3: CASSQPSNTEAFF
size: NA; J: TRBJ2-7; D: NA; V: TRBV9; DNA: TGTGCCAGCAGCGTAGGGTCAGGCACAGTCTACGAGCAGTACTTC; CDR3: CASSVGSGTVYEQYF
size: NA; J: TRBJ1-2; D: NA; V: TRBV7-2; DNA: TGTGCCAGCACCTTCCGACCCACAGGGTCGTATGGCTACACCTTC; CDR3: CASTFRPTGSYGYTF
size: NA; J: TRBJ1-2; D: TRBD1; V: TRBV20-1; DNA: TGCAGTGCGGAGACAGGGGGGGCTAACTATGGCTACACCTTC; CDR3: CSAETGGANYGYTF
size: NA; J: TRBJ2-3; D: NA; V: TRBV12-3/TRBV12-4; DNA: TGTGCCAGCAGTTTCGAGGTGACAGCAGATACGCAGTATTTT; CDR3: CASSFEVTADTQYF
size: NA; J: TRBJ2-5; D: NA; V: TRBV7-2; DNA: TGTGCCAGCAGCTTATTAGGGTTTGGGGAGACCCAGTACTTC; CDR3: CASSLLGFGETQYF
size: NA; J: TRBJ2-3; D: TRBD1; V: TRBV6-4; DNA: TGTGCCAGCAGTGACTCAGTACAGGGGGTCACCAACACAAAAGATACGCAGTATTTT; CDR3: CASSDSVQGVTNTKDTQYF
size: NA; J: TRBJ1-2; D: NA; V: TRBV10-2; DNA: TGCGCCAGCAGTGAGTCAGGGATAAGCTATGGCTACACCTTC; CDR3: CASSESGISYGYTF
size: NA; J: TRBJ2-5; D: TRBD1; V: TRBV6-2/TRBV6-3; DNA: TGTGCCAGCCGGGACAGAGATAAAGAGACCCAGTACTTC; CDR3: CASRDRDKETQYF
size: NA; J: TRBJ2-7; D: NA; V: TRBV21-1; DNA: TGTGCCAGCAGCAGTCCCCGGGGGAGGCGGCGGAGTGGAGTCTACGAGCAGTACTTC; CDR3: CASSSPRGRRRSGVYEQYF
size: NA; J: TRBJ2-3; D: TRBD2; V: TRBV29-1; DNA: TGCAGCGTGACAAGCGGGACTAGCACAGATACGCAGTATTTT; CDR3: CSVTSGTSTDTQYF
size: NA; J: TRBJ1-1; D: NA; V: TRBV3-1; DNA: TGTGCCTCTAGTCGGGAGGGCACTGAAGCTTTCTTT; CDR3: CASSREGTEAFF
size: many; J: TRBJ2-3; D: NA; V: TRBV11-2; DNA: TGTGCCAGCAGCCGAGGACTCGAGGATACGCAGTATTTT; CDR3: CASSRGLEDTQYF
size: NA; J: TRBJ1-2; D: NA; V: TRBV20-1; DNA: TGCAGTGCCCTGTATGGGGGGTATGGCTACACCTTC; CDR3: CSALYGGYGYTF
size: few; J: TRBJ2-7; D: NA; V: TRBV20-1; DNA: TGCAGTGCTAGCAGGGTCAGTGAAAGCTACGAGCAGTACTTC; CDR3: CSASRVSESYEQYF
size: NA; J: TRBJ2-1; D: NA; V: TRBV15; DNA: TGTGCCACCAGCTACATTCTGGGTGGCGTGGCTCGGCACAATGAGCAGTTCTTC; CDR3: CATSYILGGVARHNEQFF
size: NA; J: TRBJ2-7; D: TRBD1; V: TRBV30; DNA: TGTGCCTGGAGTGTACCCAGGGGGAACGAGCAGTACTTC; CDR3: CAWSVPRGNEQYF
size: NA; J: TRBJ2-6; D: TRBD2; V: TRBV5-1; DNA: TGCGCCAGCAGCTCAGCGGGACTAGGGGACTCTGGGGCCAACGTCCTGACTTTC; CDR3: CASSSAGLGDSGANVLTF
size: NA; J: TRBJ2-5; D: NA; V: TRBV6-2/TRBV6-3; DNA: TGTGCCAGCAGTCGAGACCTAGGTTTGAGAGAGACCCAGTACTTC; CDR3: CASSRDLGLRETQYF